The 26 T cell receptor beta chains given below trace back to one sample, sequenced in a study of blood T cell repertoires in COVID-19. TCRdb keeps only in-frame clones here, not all; method: immunoSEQ multiplex PCR. The top ten clones hold about 2% of a sample with roughly 230,000 clones, about 90% of them seen once. The specimen sequenced was peripheral blood. The receptors were gathered from a woman in her sixties with COVID-19, enrolled during active disease.

The V gene is TRBV30, the J gene TRBJ1-3, with 9 nucleotides matching TRBD1. V trimming: 5 bases; J trimming: 0 bases; junction bases outside the gene matches: 5. Germline CDR1 and CDR2: GTSNPN and SVGIG (reference sequence). The CDR3 is 15 amino acids. The CDR3 region has the DNA TGTGCCTGGGGACAGGGGACCATCTCTGGAAACACCATATATTTT. The encoded protein is CAWGQGTISGNTIYF. Together with reference TRBV30 and TRBJ1-3, the CDR3 gives the full variable domain: SQTIHQWPATLVQPVGSPLSLECTVEGTSNPNLYWYRQAAGRGLQLLFYSVGIGQISSEVPQNLSASRPQDRQFILSSKKLLLSDSGFYLCAWGQGTISGNTIYFGEGSWLTVV.

The chain uses TRBV12-5 and TRBJ2-3, with 7 bases aligning to TRBD1. CDR1 is LGHNT, CDR2 FRNRAP, per germline. This CDR3 has 17 amino acids. The trim removed 2 bases at V and 0 bases at J, leaving 8 bases unmatched. The DNA for the CDR3 is TGTGCTAGTGGTTTGTCTAACCGACAGGGAAGCACAGATACGCAGTATTTT. Protein product: CASGLSNRQGSTDTQYF. Complete variable domain (other parts from reference TRBV12-5 and TRBJ2-3): DARVTQTPRHKVTEMGQEVTMRCQPILGHNTVFWYRQTMMQGLELLAYFRNRAPLDDSGMPKDRFSAEMPDATLATLKIQPSEPRDSAVYFCASGLSNRQGSTDTQYFGPGTRLTVL.

Note on this clone: The same CDR3 also results from other DNA sequences found in this sample. The V and J genes are TRBV5-4 and TRBJ1-2, with D possibly matching TRBD1 (5 bases). Trimming removed 0 bases from V and 2 bases from J, with 8 bases in between. Looked up from germline, CDR1 is SGHNT and CDR2 is YYREEE (reference sequence). The CDR3 is 14 residues long. Here the CDR3 DNA reads TGTGCCAGCAGCTTGGGGCAGGGAAACTATGGCTACACCTTC. Translating it yields CASSLGQGNYGYTF.

CDR3 bases: TGTGCCAGCAGCTCAGACAGGGCGGGGGGAAACACCATATATTTT. Amino acids: CASSSDRAGGNTIYF. J is TRBJ1-3 and V is TRBV7-2; 7 bases map to TRBD1. CDR3 length: 15 residues. The V gene's germline CDR1 is SGHTA and CDR2 FQGNSA. V was clipped by 4 bases and J by 4 bases; unmatched bases: 7. Combining the CDR3 with reference TRBV7-2 and TRBJ1-3 gives the whole variable domain GAGVSQSPSNKVTEKGKDVELRCDPISGHTALYWYRQSLGQGLEFLIYFQGNSAPDKSGLPSDRFSAERTGGSVSTLTIQRTQQEDSAVYLCASSSDRAGGNTIYFGEGSWLTVV.

The V call is TRBV7-2, the J call TRBJ1-2; D unclear. CDR1 SGHTA and CDR2 FQGNSA come from the germline V gene. The V and J ends lost 10 bases and 2 bases respectively, with 17 bases between them. The CDR3 loop spans 14 amino acids. This CDR3 reads CATRGSRRNYGYTF. The DNA for the CDR3 is TGTGCCACCAGAGGGAGCAGGAGAAACTATGGCTACACCTTC.

The chain combines TRBV21-1 with TRBJ1-5; the table's TRBD1 call for D was not verified on the DNA. TRBV21-1 is given as a pseudogene. This CDR3 contains 14 residues. The CDR3 coding sequence is TGTGCCAGCAGCGCCGGGACAGGGGGACAGCCCCAGCATTTT. Translation: CASSAGTGGQPQHF.

This clone has a handful of counts. This sequence joins TRBV19 and TRBJ1-3, with D possibly matching TRBD1 (6 bases). V lost 3 bases and J 2 bases, leaving 11 bases between the germline ends. CDR3 size: 15 residues. Per the germline V gene, CDR1 is LNHDA and CDR2 is SQIVND (reference sequence). CDR3 amino acids: CASSIDGTPGNTIYF. In nucleotides, the CDR3 is TGTGCCAGTAGTATCGACGGGACACCTGGAAACACCATATATTTT.

The chain has TRBV30 and TRBJ2-2; tentatively, D is TRBD1 (6 bases). Germline loops: CDR1 GTSNPN, CDR2 SVGIG (reference sequence). This CDR3 is 15 amino acids long. V lost 2 bases, J lost 3 bases, and 13 bases lay in between. The CDR3 here is CAWSRDTYHTGELFF. The CDR3 coding sequence is TGTGCCTGGAGTCGGGACACTTACCACACCGGGGAGCTGTTTTTT. Drawing the rest from reference TRBV30 and TRBJ2-2, the complete variable domain is SQTIHQWPATLVQPVGSPLSLECTVEGTSNPNLYWYRQAAGRGLQLLFYSVGIGQISSEVPQNLSASRPQDRQFILSSKKLLLSDSGFYLCAWSRDTYHTGELFFGEGSRLTVL.

The chain carries TRBV14 and TRBJ1-2; weak D call: TRBD1 (5 bases). The CDR3 sequence is 15 residues long. Per germline, CDR1 SGHDN and CDR2 FVKESK. V was trimmed by 2 bases and J by 5 bases, leaving 15 bases between them. CDR3 nucleotides: TGTGCCAGCAGCCAACTCGTCCGGGGGGGATATGGCTACACCTTC. Protein product: CASSQLVRGGYGYTF.

The chain uses TRBV9 and TRBJ1-6, with 9 nucleotides matching TRBD1. The V and J ends lost 2 bases and 8 bases, in that order; junction bases with no gene match: 5. Germline CDR1 is SGDLS and CDR2 is YYNGEE. The CDR3 extends over 15 amino acids. CDR3 residues: CASSVGQGMDSPLHF. CDR3 coding DNA: TGTGCCAGCAGCGTCGGACAGGGGATGGATTCACCCCTCCACTTT.

The chain combines TRBV7-3 with TRBJ1-1, with TRBD1 matching over 7 bases. The CDR3 sequence is 13 residues long. The trim removed 2 bases at V and 7 bases at J, leaving 4 bases unmatched. Germline assignment: CDR1 SGHTA and CDR2 FQGTGA. The CDR3 spells CASSLDRESEAFF. Here the CDR3 DNA reads TGTGCCAGCAGCTTAGACAGGGAAAGTGAAGCTTTCTTT.

The chain combines TRBV18 with TRBJ1-4; no firm D call. The CDR3 contains 12 residues. V shed 2 bases and J shed 4 bases, with 2 bases lying between them. The V gene's germline CDR1 is KGHSH and CDR2 LQKENI. The CDR3 loop reads CASSPYNEKLFF. The CDR3 DNA follows: TGTGCCAGCTCACCATATAATGAAAAACTGTTTTTT.

This clone was counted a single time. The chain has TRBV7-8 and TRBJ1-5; D ambiguous. CDR3 length equals 12 residues. Per germline, CDR1 SGHVS and CDR2 FQNEAQ. Trimming took 5 bases from V and 5 from J, leaving 7 bases between them. The CDR3 region has the DNA TGTGCCAGCAGCCACGGGGATCAGCCCCAGCATTTT. This sequence encodes CASSHGDQPQHF.

The V call is TRBV5-1, the J call TRBJ1-1; 10 bases align to TRBD1. Germline CDR1 reads SGHRS; CDR2 reads YFSETQ. Unmatched junction bases numbered 18, after V lost 6 bases and J lost 4 bases. The CDR3 consists of 18 residues. The CDR3 loop reads CASTGFGTGAQWGTEAFF. CDR3 nucleotide sequence: TGCGCCAGCACTGGTTTCGGGACAGGGGCTCAATGGGGCACTGAAGCTTTCTTT.

The rearrangement joins TRBV3-1 (or the pseudogene TRBV3-2) to TRBJ2-7; the match to TRBD1 covers 7 bases. The CDR3 contains 16 residues. Germline CDR1 reads LGHDT; CDR2 reads YNNKEL (reference sequence). V gave up 4 bases and J gave up 6 bases; unmatched junction bases: 15. The CDR3 DNA is TGTGCCAGCAGCCCATTCCCACAGGGGTATATCTTCGAGCAGTACTTC. This translates into CASSPFPQGYIFEQYF.

V gene TRBV4-1 combines with J gene TRBJ1-1, with D maybe TRBD1 (6 bases). The germline V and J ends were trimmed by 0 bases and 0 bases, with 23 bases remaining between them. The CDR3 consists of 20 residues. Per germline, CDR1 MGHRA and CDR2 YSYEKL. The CDR3 loop reads CASSQDRLGARGGMNTEAFF. CDR3 DNA sequence: TGCGCCAGCAGCCAAGATAGGCTCGGGGCGAGGGGGGGGATGAACACTGAAGCTTTCTTT.

V is TRBV7-8 and J is TRBJ2-1; 8 bases are a match to TRBD2. V was clipped by 6 bases and J by 5 bases; unmatched bases: 6. The germline V gene has CDR1 SGHVS and CDR2 FQNEAQ. This CDR3 spans 14 amino acids. CDR3 nucleotide sequence: TGTGCCAGCAGTTCGGGACTAGGCGACAATGAGCAGTTCTTC. Its translation is CASSSGLGDNEQFF.

The chain has TRBV11-2 and TRBJ1-2; D is possibly TRBD1 (6 bases). This CDR3 comprises 14 residues. The germline V gene encodes CDR1 SGHAT and CDR2 FQNNGV. With 1 base removed from V and 6 bases from J, the gap between germline ends came to 12 bases. Here the CDR3 DNA reads TGTGCCAGCAGCTTAGGGCACGGGACAAATGGCTACACCTTC. Protein product: CASSLGHGTNGYTF.

This chain uses TRBV18 with TRBJ1-2; TRBD1 is a possible D gene (6 bases). Germline V gene lookup returns CDR1 KGHSH and CDR2 LQKENI. This CDR3 has 18 residues. V was pared by 2 bases and J by 1 base, with 20 bases between. The CDR3 protein is CASSPRVAGANLNYGYTF. The CDR3 DNA reads as TGTGCCAGCTCACCAAGGGTGGCAGGGGCCAACCTTAACTATGGCTACACCTTC.

In DNA, the CDR3 is TGTGCTAGTGGTCAGAACACAGGGTTACACTATGGCTACACCTTC. Translated: CASGQNTGLHYGYTF. This chain links TRBV12-5 with TRBJ1-2; maybe TRBD1 (6 bases). CDR1 and CDR2 (germline): LGHNT, FRNRAP. V dropped 5 bases and J dropped 3 bases, with 16 bases sitting between them. The CDR3 sequence is 15 residues long.

This clone is a singleton in its sample. V gene TRBV6-1 combines with J gene TRBJ1-5; D is unclear. Germline V gives CDR1 MNHNS, CDR2 SASEGT. The CDR3 covers 14 residues. Deletions cut 0 bases from V and 9 bases from J, with 12 bases between. The CDR3 DNA is TGTGCCAGCAGTGAAGCGGCGGAGGTATGGCCCCAGCATTTT. Amino acids: CASSEAAEVWPQHF.

The CDR3 region is CASSPILAGGLLGNEQFF. The CDR3 DNA is TGTGCCAGCAGCCCTATACTAGCGGGGGGGCTCCTTGGGAATGAGCAGTTCTTC. The chain recombines TRBV6-2 or TRBV6-3 with TRBJ2-1; 13 bases match TRBD2. Looked up from germline, CDR1 is MNHEY and CDR2 is SVGEGT. With V trimmed by 6 bases and J by 7 bases, 15 bases remained unmatched. The CDR3 runs to 18 residues.

V usage is TRBV3-1 (or the pseudogene TRBV3-2) and J usage is TRBJ1-5; 7 nucleotides align to TRBD1. Germline V gene data show CDR1 as LGHDT and CDR2 as YNNKEL (reference sequence). The length of the CDR3 is 16 residues. Losses at the gene ends were 3 bases for V and 6 bases for J; bases not matched to a gene: 11. DNA for the CDR3: TGTGCCAGCAGCCAGGGTCCGACAGGGATAAGTCAGCCCCAGCATTTT. It is translated as CASSQGPTGISQPQHF.

The chain links TRBV25-1 to TRBJ1-1, with D possibly TRBD1 on 5 matching bases. The CDR3 is made up of 16 amino acids. V was cut by 1 base and J by 3 bases, with 15 bases left in between. Germline lookup yields CDR1 MGHDK and CDR2 SYGVNS. For the CDR3, the DNA is TGTGCCAGCAGTGAATTTGGGTACTTAGGGGACACTGAAGCTTTCTTT. Protein sequence: CASSEFGYLGDTEAFF.

The chain is built from TRBV6-5 and TRBJ2-7; 10 bases line up with TRBD2. This CDR3 contains 14 residues. Germline CDR1 MNHEY, CDR2 SVGAGI. The J segment lost 6 bases and the V segment lost 4 bases, leaving 6 bases of the junction unmatched. The CDR3: CASSSRGLASEQYF. Here the CDR3 DNA reads TGTGCCAGCAGTTCTCGGGGACTAGCGAGCGAGCAGTACTTC.

V is TRBV29-1 and J is TRBJ2-3, with TRBD1 matching over 9 bases. The germline CDR1 and CDR2 sequences are SQVTM and ANQGSEA. Unmatched junction bases numbered 6, after V lost 5 bases and J lost 3 bases. The CDR3 runs to 14 residues. Here the CDR3 reads CSVSGTGRTDTQYF. The CDR3 nucleotides read TGCAGCGTTTCCGGGACAGGGCGAACAGATACGCAGTATTTT.